A selection of T cell receptor beta chains follows, all from one sample in a study of T cell changes during pregnancy in multiple sclerosis. Sequencing used immunoSEQ multiplex PCR; TCRdb keeps in-frame clones, though not all of them. The profile shows tens of thousands of clones, 91% of them singletons. The sample in question was peripheral blood, obtained in the first trimester of pregnancy. These receptors all stem from a female donor with multiple sclerosis, enrolled in a pregnancy study. Each CDR3 is given with its conserved first and last residue. The order of the fields is V gene, J gene, clone size, D gene, CDR3 DNA, CDR3 protein. The D gene is left open where the match is weak. Clone size is stated in some rows and not others, as once, few, many or a class when expanded.

TRBV10-3	TRBJ1-1	NA	NA	TGTGCCATCAGTGATTGGGGGGGGAGAACTGAAGCTTTCTTT	CAISDWGGRTEAFF
TRBV6-1	TRBJ1-4	NA	TRBD1	TGTGCCAGCAGTGCCACAGGGGGTTCTAATGAAAAACTGTTTTTT	CASSATGGSNEKLFF
TRBV2	TRBJ1-1	NA	NA	TGTGCCAGCAGTGAACGAGCAGGGGAGAACACTGAAGCTTTCTTT	CASSERAGENTEAFF
TRBV5-1	TRBJ1-1	NA	NA	TGCGCCAGCAGCTGGGGGGGACAAATGAACACTGAAGCTTTCTTT	CASSWGGQMNTEAFF
TRBV6-1	TRBJ1-5	NA	TRBD1	TGTGCCAGCAGTGTATTCAGGGGGTTAACGTCCGAGGGCAATCAGCCCCAGCATTTT	CASSVFRGLTSEGNQPQHF
TRBV1	TRBJ1-6	NA	NA	TGCACCAGCAGCCAAGATGGTGGGCAGGGGGCGCAGGGTTCACCCCTCCACTTT	CTSSQDGGQGAQGSPLHF
TRBV7-6	TRBJ1-1	NA	NA	TGTGCCAGCAGCTCTAACAGGATGAACACTGAAGCTTTCTTT	CASSSNRMNTEAFF
TRBV5-6	TRBJ2-7	NA	NA	TGTGCCAGCAGCTCGGGGGGCCCTTACGAGCAGTACTTC	CASSSGGPYEQYF
TRBV5-1	TRBJ1-4	once	TRBD1	TGCGCCAGCAGCTTAAAGGGGGCAAAGCTGGGTAATGAAAAACTGTTTTTT	CASSLKGAKLGNEKLFF
TRBV7-6	TRBJ2-2	NA	TRBD2	TGTGCCAGCAGCCGGACTAGCGGGAGGATGGGGGAGCTGTTTTTT	CASSRTSGRMGELFF
TRBV19	TRBJ2-7	NA	NA	TGTGCCAGTAGCCGCCGGGGTCCTGGAAGCTCCTACGAGCAGTACTTC	CASSRRGPGSSYEQYF
TRBV19	TRBJ1-1	NA	NA	TGTGCCAGTATCGGGTCAGGGTTGCCGGTTTTCACTGAAGCTTTCTTT	CASIGSGLPVFTEAFF
TRBV28	TRBJ1-6	NA	NA	TGTGCCAGCAGCAAGGGGGGGCATTTGGACTCCTATAATTCACCCCTCCACTTT	CASSKGGHLDSYNSPLHF
TRBV25-1	TRBJ1-5	NA	NA	TGTGCCAGCAGTGAGGCCAGAATCAATCAGCCCCAGCATTTT	CASSEARINQPQHF
TRBV29-1	TRBJ1-3	NA	TRBD1	TGCAGCGTCGAAAGCGGGACAGGGGGAGGAAACACCATATATTTT	CSVESGTGGGNTIYF
TRBV7-8	TRBJ2-7	NA	NA	TGTGCCAGCAGCCTAGGGGCCGGGGACGAGCAGTACTTC	CASSLGAGDEQYF
TRBV5-5	TRBJ1-4	NA	TRBD1	TGTGCCAGCAGCATCTTACAGGGGACTAATGAAAAACTGTTTTTT	CASSILQGTNEKLFF
TRBV7-3	TRBJ2-1	NA	TRBD2	TGTGCCAGCAGCTCCCCGATGGGAGCGGGAGGGCGGAATGAGCAGTTCTTC	CASSSPMGAGGRNEQFF
TRBV9	TRBJ2-7	NA	NA	TGTGCCAGCAGCGTCGGTGTGGGGCTGGGGTACGAGCAGTACTTC	CASSVGVGLGYEQYF
TRBV5-6	TRBJ2-1	NA	NA	TGTGCCAGCAGCCCGATCAGCGTAAATGAGCAGTTCTTC	CASSPISVNEQFF
TRBV7-8	TRBJ1-2	NA	NA	TGTGCCAGCAGCTCTGCAGGGATTTCAAACTATGGCTACACCTTC	CASSSAGISNYGYTF
TRBV5-5	TRBJ2-3	NA	TRBD2	TGTGCCAGCAGCTTTCCGGGGGGGCGGGGAGATACGCAGTATTTT	CASSFPGGRGDTQYF
TRBV19	TRBJ2-7	NA	NA	TGTGCCAGTAGCCCTCTAGCTGCAGCCTACGAGCAGTACTTC	CASSPLAAAYEQYF
TRBV5-1	TRBJ2-1	once	NA	TGCGCCAGCAGATTGGGGGGGCGCCTTGAGAAGGACAATGAGCAGTTCTTC	CASRLGGRLEKDNEQFF
TRBV28	TRBJ1-2	NA	NA	TGTGCCAGCACCGGGGGGGCAGGAATTAACTATGGCTACACCTTC	CASTGGAGINYGYTF
TRBV27	TRBJ1-1	NA	NA	TGTGCCAGCAGTCCCAGCGGGGCTTGGGCTGAAGCTTTCTTT	CASSPSGAWAEAFF